The 19 T cell receptor beta chains below were found in one sample sequenced in a study of blood T cells in healthy people across ages. A second PCR of about 7 to 11 cycles used a sample-barcoded 5' primer and a J-beta primer mix. TCRdb re-called the 5' RACE reads through MiXCR, storing one row per CDR3 protein. The sample has over a million distinct CDR3 sequences; 55% to 75% are singletons. Input material: blood. These receptors were collected from a man younger than 30 in good health.

J is TRBJ1-2 and V is TRBV6-5; 9 positions match TRBD1. There are 12 residues in the CDR3. Germline V gene data show CDR1 as MNHEY and CDR2 as SVGAGI. The V gene end was trimmed by 5 bases and the J gene end by 8 bases; junction bases not matched to a gene: 3. The CDR3 nucleotides are TGTGCCAGCAGTCACAGGGGGCGAGGCTACACCTTC. It translates to CASSHRGRGYTF.

The rearrangement uses TRBV7-2 and TRBJ2-7; TRBD2 matches at 7 bases. The CDR3 consists of 15 residues. Trimming cost V 1 base and J 3 bases; bases outside gene matches: 6. Germline CDR1 SGHTA, CDR2 FQGNSA. The CDR3 coding sequence is TGTGCCAGCAGCTTAGTCCCTAGCGGAGACTACGAGCAGTACTTC. Its protein is CASSLVPSGDYEQYF.

This clonotype was found a few times. This chain uses TRBV20-1 with TRBJ2-7; the D is unclear. This CDR3 has 14 residues. Trimming pared 0 bases from V and 2 bases from J, leaving 11 bases between. Germline-derived CDR1 and CDR2 are DFQATT and SNEGSKA (reference sequence). The DNA for the CDR3 is TGCAGTGCTAGAGATTGGCCGGTCACCTACGAGCAGTACTTC. Its protein product is CSARDWPVTYEQYF.

The gene calls are TRBV28 and TRBJ1-5; 8 bases map to TRBD1. Per the germline V gene, CDR1 is MDHEN and CDR2 is SYDVKM. V lost 6 bases to trimming and J lost 6 bases; unmatched junction nucleotides: 10. There are 15 residues in the CDR3. CDR3: CASRLDRGSGQPQHF. CDR3 DNA sequence: TGTGCCAGCAGACTAGACAGGGGCAGCGGTCAGCCCCAGCATTTT.

This clonotype was seen a few times. The CDR3 loop reads CASSRRENEAFF. The CDR3 DNA sequence: TGTGCCAGCAGCCGACGGGAGAACGAAGCTTTCTTT. This sequence joins TRBV6-5 and TRBJ1-1; D gene uncertain. Trimming stripped 6 bases from V and 8 bases from J, with 13 bases between. The CDR3 has 12 residues. CDR1 and CDR2 from the germline V gene are MNHEY and SVGAGI.

This clonotype has just a few counts. This chain connects TRBV6-6 to TRBJ2-3, with D unresolved. Trimming pared 0 bases from V and 5 bases from J, leaving 6 bases between. The CDR3 length is 13 residues. The germline V gene encodes CDR1 MNHNY and CDR2 SVGAGI (reference sequence). The CDR3 loop is CASSYSWGDTQYF. Written as DNA, the CDR3 is TGTGCCAGCAGTTACTCTTGGGGAGATACGCAGTATTTT.

The chain is built from TRBV6-2 or TRBV6-3 and TRBJ2-7; D is ambiguous. Germline CDR1 reads MNHEY; CDR2 reads SVGEGT. CDR3 length: 13 amino acids. The CDR3 DNA sequence: TGTGCTACAGCCTCTGCACCCTACAATGAGCAGTACTTC. The encoded protein is CATASAPYNEQYF.

V and J are TRBV12-3 or TRBV12-4 and TRBJ2-5; D unresolved. The CDR3 spans 14 residues. V shed 4 bases and J shed 0 bases, with 9 bases lying between them. In DNA, the CDR3 is TGTGCCAGCAGTTATTTAAGGCACCAAGAGACCCAGTACTTC. This codes for CASSYLRHQETQYF.

The chain joins TRBV7-9 to TRBJ2-7; 8 bases agree with TRBD1. Germline V CDR1 and CDR2: SEHNR, FQNEAQ (reference sequence). The CDR3 sequence is 15 residues long. The V segment lost 6 bases and the J segment 1 base; nucleotides outside the gene matches: 8. The CDR3 DNA follows: TGTGCCAGCAGTCGGTTGGGACAGGAGTCCTACGAGCAGTACTTC. It codes for CASSRLGQESYEQYF.

CDR3 nucleotides: TGCAGCGTTGAGGGTACAGGGGCCACTGAAGCTTTCTTT. This gives the protein CSVEGTGATEAFF. The rearrangement links TRBV29-1 to TRBJ1-1, with TRBD1 matching 7 bases. Trimming removed 3 bases from V and 4 bases from J; junction bases left unmatched: 5. Germline V CDR1 and CDR2: SQVTM, ANQGSEA. The length of the CDR3 is 13 residues.

J is TRBJ2-5 and V is TRBV10-3, with D unclear. Deletions cut 0 bases from V and 4 bases from J, with 18 bases between. The germline CDR1 and CDR2 sequences are ENHRY and SYGVKD. This CDR3 comprises 17 residues. This chain's CDR3 is CAISESAFKVRVETQYF. The CDR3 DNA sequence: TGTGCCATCAGTGAGTCGGCATTCAAGGTTAGGGTAGAGACCCAGTACTTC.

This clonotype was recorded a few times. The chain combines TRBV20-1 with TRBJ2-5; D perhaps matches TRBD1 (7 bases). The CDR3 contains 13 residues. Germline CDR1 DFQATT, CDR2 SNEGSKA (reference sequence). CDR3 region: CTQARGPNREQYF. The CDR3, as DNA: TGCACCCAGGCAAGGGGGCCCAATCGGGAGCAGTACTTC.

This clonotype has just a few counts. The chain is built from TRBV29-1 and TRBJ2-1; TRBD2 is a possible D gene (5 bases). This CDR3 is built from 13 residues. CDR1 is SQVTM, CDR2 ANQGSEA, per germline. V lost 7 bases and J lost 8, with 18 bases in between. This CDR3 is CSAILGSPHEQFF. CDR3 DNA sequence: TGCAGCGCTATCCTGGGGAGCCCCCATGAGCAGTTCTTC.

The V gene is TRBV20-1, the J gene TRBJ1-2, with no clear D. Germline CDR1 DFQATT, CDR2 SNEGSKA (reference sequence). V lost 1 base, J lost 3 bases, and 15 bases lay in between. The CDR3 is 15 amino acids. CDR3 sequence (DNA): TGCAGTGCTAGAGCGGGCCTCGCTCTAGACTATGGCTACACCTTC. Residues: CSARAGLALDYGYTF.

This clonotype was observed a handful of times. The chain couples TRBV25-1 to TRBJ2-4; D unresolved. V lost 6 bases and J 3 bases, leaving 15 bases between the germline ends. CDR1 is MGHDK and CDR2 is SYGVNS in the germline V gene. The CDR3 consists of 15 residues. The CDR3 loop is CASSAKSIDKNIQYF. The CDR3, as DNA: TGTGCCAGCAGCGCGAAAAGTATTGACAAAAACATTCAGTACTTC.

The chain employs TRBV6-5 and TRBJ1-6, with D possibly matching TRBD1 (6 bases). CDR1 and CDR2 from the germline V gene are MNHEY and SVGAGI. The CDR3 extends over 15 amino acids. The V gene lost 4 bases and the J gene lost 7 bases, with 14 bases spanning the gap. In nucleotides, the CDR3 is TGTGCCAGCAGTTGCCGAGCAGGGGTAAATTCACCCCTCCACTTT. Protein: CASSCRAGVNSPLHF.

J is TRBJ2-3 and V is TRBV7-2; D is perhaps TRBD2 (6 bases). The V end lost 1 base, the J end lost 2 bases, and 13 bases lay between the germline ends. The CDR3 is made up of 16 amino acids. CDR1 and CDR2 (germline): SGHTA, FQGNSA. CDR3 nucleotide sequence: TGTGCCAGCAGCTTAGAAACCGGGGGAAACACAGATACGCAGTATTTT. Amino acid sequence: CASSLETGGNTDTQYF.

This chain connects TRBV27 to TRBJ2-5, with no clear D. The CDR3 loop spans 13 amino acids. The V end was cut by 5 bases, the J end by 5 bases, with 12 bases between. The V gene's germline CDR1 is MNHEY and CDR2 SMNVEV (reference sequence). The CDR3 DNA is TGTGCCAGCAGTCTTCACCCTCGGGAGACCCAGTACTTC. It translates to CASSLHPRETQYF.

The chain carries TRBV24-1 and TRBJ2-4; D remains ambiguous. With 3 bases removed from V and 6 bases from J, the gap between germline ends came to 5 bases. The CDR3 consists of 12 residues. Germline V gene lookup returns CDR1 KGHDR and CDR2 SFDVKD. The CDR3 nucleotides read TGTGCCACCAGTGATGGAATAAACATTCAGTACTTC. Its protein is CATSDGINIQYF.